This TCR beta chain comes out of a study of shared clonotypes between healthy human individuals. Source study methods: Junction-only sequences without quality scores came from ImmunoSEQ, so filtering differed. Only in-frame clones appear in the TCRdb table, and some are missing; sequencing was by immunoSEQ multiplex PCR. The V and J calls and the clone size are those of that table, but D and trimming were determined from the DNA. The data show about half a million clones, around 77% seen once. The V gene lost 2 bases and the J gene lost 3 bases, with 12 bases spanning the gap. CDR1 and CDR2 from the germline V gene are SNHLY and FYNNEI. The CDR3 length is 15 residues.

The receptor comes from a woman aged 35 to 49 in good health. Some clones in this sample may be carry-over from other donors' samples. This sequence joins TRBV2 and TRBJ2-3; no clear D gene. Sequences were obtained from PBMCs. Written as DNA, the CDR3 is TGTGCCAGCAGTGAATATCACCTGCGGACAGATACGCAGTATTTT. Translation gives CASSEYHLRTDTQYF.